Included here is one T cell receptor (beta chain) sequence, with context. Its antigen is as yet unknown. Germline values: CDR1 KGHSH, CDR2 LQKENI. V shed 5 bases and J shed 0 bases, with 11 bases lying between them. The CDR3 totals 15 residues. PCR employed 60 Vbeta and 13 Jbeta primers. Clones were sequenced by immunoSEQ multiplex PCR, and TCRdb holds only the in-frame ones, with some missing. The sample consists of 100,000 to 150,000 clones, around 78% of them appearing once. The data were obtained in a study of cytomegalovirus exposure and HLA in healthy donors. Study observations and caveats: HLA restriction was apparent for most CMV-associated TCR beta chains in a later analysis. Presence/absence analysis assumed near-uniform sequencing depth across donors. Rarity held for most TCR sequences, but there were some public TCRs that occurred in many donors. Some segments of the V type, notably TRBV6-2 and TRBV6-3, were excluded as indistinguishable.

V usage is TRBV18 and J usage is TRBJ2-1; D not certain. The TCR comes from a man between 18 and 29 years old in good health and CMV-seropositive. Material for sequencing was PBMCs. The CDR3 region has the DNA TGTGCCAGCTCATCGGGTTCGACCTCCTACAATGAGCAGTTCTTC. As protein: CASSSGSTSYNEQFF.